Listed below are T cell receptor beta chains from one sample, sequenced in a study of cytomegalovirus exposure and HLA in healthy donors. Measured with immunoSEQ multiplex PCR; TCRdb has only the in-frame clones, and not every one. The data show around 40,000 clones, with approximately 90% seen just once and around 8% held by the top ten. Sequencing was performed on PBMCs. These receptors originate from a woman aged 40 to 49 in good health and CMV-seropositive. Both conserved end residues are part of each CDR3. Each record gives: D gene, V gene, clone size, J gene, CDR3 DNA, CDR3 protein. A D gene is named only where the DNA matches it firmly. Clone size, where shown, is once, few, many, or a class for clones that have expanded.

TRBD1	TRBV14	-	TRBJ2-4	TGTGCCAGCAGCCAAGGACAGGGTGTCAGGGCCAAAAACATTCAGTACTTC	CASSQGQGVRAKNIQYF
TRBD1	TRBV14	-	TRBJ2-7	TGTGCCAGCAGCAGTGACAGGGGTGCCGAGCAGTACTTC	CASSSDRGAEQYF
-	TRBV19	few	TRBJ1-1	TGTGCCAGTAGTCCCCTGGGAGGAAGATCTGAAGCTTTCTTT	CASSPLGGRSEAFF
-	TRBV18	-	TRBJ2-2	TGTGCCAGCTCCCCCGACACCGGGGAGCTGTTTTTT	CASSPDTGELFF
TRBD1	TRBV7-6	-	TRBJ1-2	TGTGCCAGCAGCGCCGGACAGGGCGGCTACACCTTC	CASSAGQGGYTF
-	TRBV6-1	-	TRBJ1-3	TGTGCCAGCAGTGAGAGACATTACGGCTCTGGAAACACCATATATTTT	CASSERHYGSGNTIYF
TRBD1	TRBV11-2	-	TRBJ1-1	TGTGCCAGCAGCTTAGTGGGGACAGGGCCTATGAACACTGAAGCTTTCTTT	CASSLVGTGPMNTEAFF
-	TRBV5-5	-	TRBJ2-3	TGTGCCAGCAGCTCCGTATTTTCTAGCACAGATACGCAGTATTTT	CASSSVFSSTDTQYF
-	TRBV6-5	-	TRBJ2-2	TGTGCCAGCAGGCTCGGGACTCCCTGGGCCGGGGAGCTGTTTTTT	CASRLGTPWAGELFF
-	TRBV18	-	TRBJ1-1	TGTGCCAGCTCACCAGAGGAAGGATGGGCTTTCTTT	CASSPEEGWAFF
-	TRBV2	-	TRBJ1-6	TGTGCCAGCATGGGGGCTTTCCATAATTCACCCCTCCACTTT	CASMGAFHNSPLHF
-	TRBV5-1	-	TRBJ2-1	TGCGCCAGCAGCTTAGACGCATCTTCGTTAGCGTACAATGAGCAGTTCTTC	CASSLDASSLAYNEQFF
-	TRBV18	-	TRBJ2-7	TGTGCCAGCTCACCGGTGGGGGGAGCCGAGCAGTACTTC	CASSPVGGAEQYF
-	TRBV6-5	-	TRBJ1-2	TGTGCCAGCAGTTACCAGGGCAAGTTAGGCTACACCTTC	CASSYQGKLGYTF
-	TRBV28	-	TRBJ1-5	TGTGCCAGCAATCTCGGGATTAATAGCAATCAGCCCCAGCATTTT	CASNLGINSNQPQHF